This T cell receptor beta chain derives from a study of early stage breast cancer tumors. To note about this clone: The antigen remains undetermined.

Each sample had two DNA replicates, roughly 0.48 ug blood or around 1.5 ug tissue. TCRdb keeps only in-frame clones here, not all; method: immunoSEQ multiplex PCR. This sample has approximately 39,000 clones, with 74% found just once. Findings and caveats of the study: Compared with adjacent normal breast, tumors showed about 2.5-fold denser, more clonal T cells. Comparing each tissue with blood distinguished tumor from normal in 14 of 16 patients. Most shared enriched TCRB sequences were commonly generated ones.

The specimen was blood. The origin of this receptor is a person in their 60s with breast cancer.

Here the CDR3 reads CASSFNGADYEQYF. In DNA, the CDR3 is TGTGCCAGCAGTTTCAACGGGGCAGACTACGAGCAGTACTTC. The chain combines TRBV27 with TRBJ2-7; either TRBD1 or TRBD2 may supply D (5 bases each). Germline assignment: CDR1 MNHEY and CDR2 SMNVEV (reference sequence). The V end lost 3 bases, the J end lost 3 bases, and 12 bases lay between the germline ends. This CDR3 has 14 residues.